The clone carrying this TCR beta chain was seen a handful of times. Its specificity is unknown. This specimen belongs to a study of glioma-infiltrating T cells. General study points: Non-neoplastic patients had below-expected tissue-blood divergence, while all gliomas exceeded expectation.

TCR alpha and beta CDR3 regions were amplified from RNA using iRepertoire nested multiplex PCR. Input was roughly 95-400 ng of tissue mRNA or PBMC total RNA. TCRdb processed the multiplex PCR reads anew with MiXCR; each CDR3 protein has one entry. The table has 150,000 to 200,000 distinct CDR3 sequences, roughly 32% seen once. This CDR3 spans 14 amino acids. J lost 4 bases, V lost 7 bases, and 9 bases had no gene match. From germline, CDR1 is MNHEY and CDR2 SMNVEV (reference sequence). The TCR comes from a human donor with low-grade glioma or glioblastoma, undergoing nonglioma brain surgery, or in good health (not recorded which). V gene TRBV27 combines with J gene TRBJ2-7; 8 nucleotides match TRBD1. Input material: glioma tissue, nonneoplastic brain tissue, or PBMCs (not recorded which). The CDR3, as DNA: TGTGCCAGCACCCTCCGGCAGGGGGCTTACGAGCAGTACTTC. This codes for CASTLRQGAYEQYF.